This TCR beta chain derives from a study of cytotoxic CD8 clonotypes in ibrutinib-treated CLL. Libraries of TCR beta were made from approximately 2 micrograms of genomic DNA that came from cryopreserved PBMCs. Assay: immunoSEQ multiplex PCR; the TCRdb copy retains only in-frame clones and omits some. The sample consists of 17,000 or so clones, about 81% of them appearing once. The CDR3 spans 15 residues. V dropped 8 bases and J dropped 4 bases, with 18 bases sitting between them. The germline CDR1 and CDR2 sequences are MDHEN and SYDVKM. Sample: PBMCs, taken before ibrutinib treatment. The chain carries TRBV28 and TRBJ2-1; maybe TRBD2 (6 bases). The sequence was obtained from a human donor with chronic lymphocytic leukemia. This chain's CDR3 is CASWNAAGGYNEQFF. The CDR3 region has the DNA TGTGCCAGCTGGAACGCTGCTGGGGGGTACAATGAGCAGTTCTTC. Filled out from reference TRBV28 and TRBJ2-1, the complete variable domain reads DVKVTQSSRYLVKRTGEKVFLECVQDMDHENMFWYRQDPGLGLRLIYFSYDVKMKEKGDIPEGYSVSREKKERFSLILESASTNQTSMYLCASWNAAGGYNEQFFGPGTRLTVL.